This T cell receptor (beta chain) came from a study of blood T cell repertoires in COVID-19. The wider study: PBMCs, B-cell-depleted T cells, or T cells provided the cDNA or gDNA that made up the material.

The CDR3 is made up of 15 amino acids. V was clipped by 5 bases and J by 5 bases; unmatched bases: 9. CDR1 is SNHLY and CDR2 is FYNNEI in the germline V gene. Authors' data handling: Reference gene primer amplification gave nucleated cell count estimates. Sequencing used immunoSEQ multiplex PCR; TCRdb keeps in-frame clones, though not all of them. V and J calls and clone size are as listed in that table; D and trimming were resolved from the DNA. This sample has roughly 200,000 clones, with roughly 89% found just once. Cohort placement rested on clinical history that participants reported themselves. The chain couples TRBV2 to TRBJ2-5; 9 bases match TRBD1. The material sequenced was PBMCs or T cells enriched from blood (not recorded which). This TCR was sampled from a woman in her 40s with acute COVID-19. The CDR3 loop reads CASSLDRGRGETQYF. The CDR3, as DNA: TGTGCCAGCAGTCTGGACAGGGGACGCGGGGAGACCCAGTACTTC. The whole variable domain, remainder taken from reference TRBV2 and TRBJ2-5, is EPEVTQTPSHQVTQMGQEVILRCVPISNHLYFYWYRQILGQKVEFLVSFYNNEISEKSEIFDDQFSVERPDGSNFTLKIRSTKLEDSAMYFCASSLDRGRGETQYFGPGTRLLVL.